The 21 T cell receptor beta chains in this list originate from one sample, sequenced in a study of Ad26.COV2.S vaccination and SARS-CoV-2 variants. Treatment specified: over 15 received Ad26.COV2.S at low or high dose, single or two shots; several received placebo; per-sample allocation not given. Day 63 after the first vaccine or placebo injection was the time point for sampling. Generated by immunoSEQ multiplex PCR, the TCRdb table keeps only in-frame clones and is missing some. The sample has 300,000 to 400,000 clones; roughly 91% are singletons. Sample: peripheral blood, taken in a trial of Ad26.COV2.S vaccine versus placebo. Every receptor here comes from a person between 18 and 59 years old who received the Ad26.COV2.S COVID-19 vaccine or a placebo.

The chain employs TRBV28 and TRBJ1-1; D remains ambiguous. The CDR3 loop spans 12 amino acids. Germline CDR1 reads MDHEN; CDR2 reads SYDVKM. V lost 6 bases and J 1 base, leaving 6 bases between the germline ends. The CDR3 region is CASRGGNTEAFF. The DNA for the CDR3 is TGTGCCAGCAGGGGAGGGAACACTGAAGCTTTCTTT.

The chain uses TRBV12-3 or TRBV12-4 and TRBJ1-6; 8 bases match TRBD1. This CDR3 is built from 13 residues. V was pared by 7 bases and J by 6 bases, with 2 bases of the junction left unmatched. This CDR3 reads CASKTGVNSPLHF. CDR3 DNA: TGTGCCAGCAAGACAGGGGTTAATTCACCCCTCCACTTT.

This chain links TRBV2 with TRBJ2-7; possibly TRBD1 for D (6 bases). The CDR3 contains 15 residues. The V end was cut by 3 bases, the J end by 3 bases, with 15 bases between. From germline, CDR1 is SNHLY and CDR2 FYNNEI. CDR3: CASSDEQAGDYEQYF. CDR3 DNA sequence: TGTGCCAGCAGTGATGAACAGGCAGGGGACTACGAGCAGTACTTC.

The chain employs TRBV6-1 and TRBJ1-1, with D tentatively TRBD1 (6 bases). The CDR3 runs 16 residues. Germline CDR1 MNHNS, CDR2 SASEGT. V lost 3 bases, J lost 0 bases, and 14 bases lay in between. The CDR3 reads CASSEGGEPLNTEAFF. The CDR3 nucleotides read TGTGCCAGCAGTGAGGGGGGCGAACCTCTGAACACTGAAGCTTTCTTT.

This chain uses TRBV6-5 with TRBJ1-5; 8 bases fit TRBD1. Germline lookup yields CDR1 MNHEY and CDR2 SVGAGI. V was clipped by 6 bases and J by 7 bases; unmatched bases: 8. The CDR3 loop spans 14 amino acids. CDR3 residues: CASSPGQGRQPQHF. The CDR3 DNA sequence: TGTGCCAGCAGCCCCGGACAGGGCAGGCAGCCCCAGCATTTT.

The chain combines TRBV11-3 with TRBJ2-3; 8 bases align to TRBD2. This CDR3 spans 14 amino acids. CDR1 and CDR2 from the germline V gene are SGHNT and YENEEA. The trim removed 4 bases at V and 4 bases at J, leaving 4 bases unmatched. The CDR3 coding sequence is TGTGCCAGCAGCTCGGGACTAGTCCCAGATACGCAGTATTTT. Its protein product is CASSSGLVPDTQYF.

The J gene is TRBJ1-5, the V gene TRBV19; maybe TRBD1 (6 bases). Germline CDR1 LNHDA, CDR2 SQIVND (reference sequence). The CDR3 spans 16 residues. The ends were cut back, 4 bases at V and 4 bases at J, with 17 bases in the middle. Written as DNA, the CDR3 is TGTGCCAGTAGTAAGGTGCTCCGCAGGGGAAATCAGCCCCAGCATTTT. Encoded protein: CASSKVLRRGNQPQHF.

V is TRBV19 and J is TRBJ1-4; D gene uncertain. The V gene's germline CDR1 is LNHDA and CDR2 SQIVND (reference sequence). The ends were cut back, 6 bases at V and 8 bases at J, with 16 bases in the middle. The CDR3 extends over 14 amino acids. CDR3 nucleotides: TGTGCCAGTAGGAAGGTACTCCACGACGAAAAACTGTTTTTT. Its protein is CASRKVLHDEKLFF.

The chain combines TRBV28 with TRBJ2-3; unclear D gene. The CDR3 consists of 10 residues. Germline CDR1 is MDHEN and CDR2 is SYDVKM. V lost 3 bases, J lost 6 bases, and 1 base lay in between. CDR3 bases: TGTGCCAGCAGTTTGGATACGCAGTATTTT. Protein sequence: CASSLDTQYF.

This chain uses TRBV20-1 with TRBJ1-5, with unresolved D. Per germline, CDR1 DFQATT and CDR2 SNEGSKA (reference sequence). This CDR3 has 19 amino acids. V dropped 3 bases and J dropped 0 bases, with 24 bases sitting between them. The CDR3 DNA is TGCAGTGCTAGTCCCCCACCATTTCGGGGTCCGGATAGCAATCAGCCCCAGCATTTT. Protein sequence: CSASPPPFRGPDSNQPQHF.

V is TRBV5-1 and J is TRBJ2-7; the match to TRBD2 covers 8 bases. CDR1 and CDR2 (germline): SGHRS, YFSETQ. The CDR3 is made up of 15 amino acids. J was trimmed by 5 bases and V by 0 bases; bases with no gene match: 7. CDR3 loop: CASSLVASGGDEQYF. In DNA form, the CDR3 reads TGCGCCAGCAGCTTGGTCGCCAGCGGGGGCGACGAGCAGTACTTC.

V and J are TRBV6-5 and TRBJ2-2; D not resolved. The length of the CDR3 is 14 residues. Germline-derived CDR1 and CDR2 are MNHEY and SVGAGI. V was pared by 6 bases and J by 9 bases, with 17 bases between. CDR3 protein: CASSSTTRGWELFF. CDR3 bases: TGTGCCAGCAGCTCAACGACTCGCGGATGGGAGCTGTTTTTT.

CDR3 in DNA: TGTGCCAGCAGCACGGAGGGCCCCTACAATGAGCAGTTCTTC. This translates into CASSTEGPYNEQFF. V usage is TRBV11-2 and J usage is TRBJ2-1; possibly TRBD2 for D (6 bases). The CDR3 spans 14 residues. Germline lookup yields CDR1 SGHAT and CDR2 FQNNGV. V was cut by 5 bases and J by 2 bases, with 10 bases left in between.

This clone was found a few times. The chain joins TRBV29-1 to TRBJ1-2; possibly TRBD1 for D (5 bases). The germline gives CDR1 SQVTM, CDR2 ANQGSEA. The CDR3 extends over 12 amino acids. The V end lost 4 bases, the J end lost 4 bases, and 10 bases lay between the germline ends. Written as DNA, the CDR3 is TGCAGCGTTGCCCAGGGCATCTATGGCTACACCTTC. Translation: CSVAQGIYGYTF.

The chain uses TRBV28 and TRBJ2-5; TRBD2 agrees at 11 bases. V lost 9 bases to trimming and J lost 1 base; unmatched junction nucleotides: 10. This CDR3 contains 16 residues. Germline CDR1 is MDHEN and CDR2 is SYDVKM. The CDR3 DNA reads as TGTGCCAGTGACAAAAGACTAGCGGGGCCCCAAGAGACCCAGTACTTC. Residues: CASDKRLAGPQETQYF.

This clone was counted many times. The V and J genes are TRBV13 and TRBJ1-1, with TRBD1 matching over 7 bases. Germline V CDR1 and CDR2: PRHDT, FYEKMQ (reference sequence). The CDR3 loop spans 14 amino acids. The V and J ends lost 5 bases and 6 bases, in that order; junction bases with no gene match: 9. The CDR3 spells CASSGPTGVSEAFF. DNA for the CDR3: TGTGCCAGCAGCGGTCCCACAGGGGTCTCTGAAGCTTTCTTT.

V is TRBV10-2 and J is TRBJ2-7; 7 bases are a match to TRBD1. Germline V gene data show CDR1 as WSHSY and CDR2 as SAAADI. The CDR3 contains 15 residues. The V segment lost 0 bases and the J segment 3 bases; nucleotides outside the gene matches: 5. CDR3 in DNA: TGCGCCAGCAGTGAGTCGGAACAGGGGCTCTACGAGCAGTACTTC. Protein sequence: CASSESEQGLYEQYF.

The chain combines TRBV29-1 with TRBJ2-2, with 7 bases that match TRBD2. The germline gives CDR1 SQVTM, CDR2 ANQGSEA. The V and J ends lost 6 bases and 4 bases, in that order; junction bases with no gene match: 8. This CDR3 comprises 14 residues. CDR3 loop: CSVPVGGSTGELFF. In DNA, the CDR3 is TGCAGCGTGCCCGTGGGGGGGAGCACCGGGGAGCTGTTTTTT.

The rearrangement uses TRBV7-8 and TRBJ2-4, with 7 bases lining up with TRBD2. Germline values: CDR1 SGHVS, CDR2 FQNEAQ. Losses at the gene ends were 1 base for V and 8 bases for J; bases not matched to a gene: 5. The CDR3 runs 14 residues. This chain's CDR3 is CASSLGGSGYIQYF. CDR3 coding DNA: TGTGCCAGCAGCTTAGGCGGTAGCGGGTACATTCAGTACTTC.

The rearrangement joins TRBV28 to TRBJ2-7, with TRBD2 matching 10 bases. The CDR3 has 16 amino acids. The V gene end was trimmed by 2 bases and the J gene end by 2 bases; junction bases not matched to a gene: 6. From germline, CDR1 is MDHEN and CDR2 SYDVKM. The CDR3 DNA sequence: TGTGCCAGCAGTTTAACCCTAGCGGGAGTCACCTACGAGCAGTACTTC. This gives the protein CASSLTLAGVTYEQYF.

The table lists this clone with a few counts. The J gene is TRBJ2-1, the V gene TRBV28, with 13 bases matching TRBD2. The length of the CDR3 is 14 residues. The V gene end was trimmed by 10 bases and the J gene end by 7 bases; junction bases not matched to a gene: 7. From germline, CDR1 is MDHEN and CDR2 SYDVKM. The CDR3 is CATRLAGGRNEQFF. CDR3 bases: TGTGCCACCAGACTAGCGGGAGGTCGAAATGAGCAGTTCTTC.